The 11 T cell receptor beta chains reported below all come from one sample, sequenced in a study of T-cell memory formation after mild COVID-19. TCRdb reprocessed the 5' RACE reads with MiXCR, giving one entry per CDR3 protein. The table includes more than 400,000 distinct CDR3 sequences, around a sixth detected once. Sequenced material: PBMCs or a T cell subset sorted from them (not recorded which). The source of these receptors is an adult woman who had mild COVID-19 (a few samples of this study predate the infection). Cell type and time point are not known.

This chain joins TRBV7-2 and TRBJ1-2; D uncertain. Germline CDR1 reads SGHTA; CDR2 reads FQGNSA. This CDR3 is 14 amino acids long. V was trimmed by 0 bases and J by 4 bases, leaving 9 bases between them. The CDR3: CASSLADPLYGYTF. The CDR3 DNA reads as TGTGCCAGCAGCTTAGCCGACCCCCTCTATGGCTACACCTTC.

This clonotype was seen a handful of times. CDR3 region: CASSPGPGSGYGYTF. In nucleotides, the CDR3 is TGTGCCAGCAGCCCAGGCCCGGGGTCGGGCTATGGCTACACCTTC. The chain couples TRBV7-2 to TRBJ1-2; D is unresolved. Per germline, CDR1 SGHTA and CDR2 FQGNSA. The CDR3 totals 15 residues. Trimming removed 5 bases at V and 4 bases at J, with 17 bases between.

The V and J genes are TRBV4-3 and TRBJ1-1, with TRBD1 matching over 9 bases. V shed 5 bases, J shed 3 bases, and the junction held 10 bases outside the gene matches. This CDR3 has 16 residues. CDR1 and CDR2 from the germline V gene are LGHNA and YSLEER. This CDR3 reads CASSDRGGRRDTEAFF. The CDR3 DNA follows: TGCGCCAGCAGCGACAGGGGGGGCCGTCGGGACACTGAAGCTTTCTTT.

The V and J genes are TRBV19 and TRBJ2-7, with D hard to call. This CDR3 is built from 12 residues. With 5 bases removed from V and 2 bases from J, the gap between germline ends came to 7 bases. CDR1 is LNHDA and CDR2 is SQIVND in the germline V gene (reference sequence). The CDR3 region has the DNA TGTGCCAGTAGTGCCCGCCCCTACGAGCAGTACTTC. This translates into CASSARPYEQYF.

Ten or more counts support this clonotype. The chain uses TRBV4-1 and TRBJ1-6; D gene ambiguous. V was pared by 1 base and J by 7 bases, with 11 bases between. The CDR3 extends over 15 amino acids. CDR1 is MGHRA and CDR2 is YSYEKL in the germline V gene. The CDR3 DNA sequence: TGCGCCAGCAGCCAAGCTACGATTACGAATTCACCCCTCCACTTT. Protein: CASSQATITNSPLHF.

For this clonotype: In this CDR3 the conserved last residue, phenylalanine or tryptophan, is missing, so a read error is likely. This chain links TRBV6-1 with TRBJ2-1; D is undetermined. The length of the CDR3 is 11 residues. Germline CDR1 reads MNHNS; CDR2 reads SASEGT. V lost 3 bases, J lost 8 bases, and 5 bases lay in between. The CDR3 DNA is TGTGCCAGCAGTGATCAACATGAGCAGTTCTTA. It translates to CASSDQHEQFL.

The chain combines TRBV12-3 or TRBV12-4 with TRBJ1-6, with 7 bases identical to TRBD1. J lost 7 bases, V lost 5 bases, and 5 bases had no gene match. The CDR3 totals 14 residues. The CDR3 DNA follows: TGTGCCAGCAGTCGGACAGGCGAGAATTCACCCCTCCACTTT. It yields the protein CASSRTGENSPLHF.

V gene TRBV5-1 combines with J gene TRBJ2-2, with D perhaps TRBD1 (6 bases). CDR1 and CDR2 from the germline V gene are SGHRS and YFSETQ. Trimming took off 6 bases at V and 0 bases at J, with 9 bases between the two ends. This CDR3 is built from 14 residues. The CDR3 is CASMGQPNTGELFF. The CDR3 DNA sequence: TGCGCCAGCATGGGACAACCGAACACCGGGGAGCTGTTTTTT.

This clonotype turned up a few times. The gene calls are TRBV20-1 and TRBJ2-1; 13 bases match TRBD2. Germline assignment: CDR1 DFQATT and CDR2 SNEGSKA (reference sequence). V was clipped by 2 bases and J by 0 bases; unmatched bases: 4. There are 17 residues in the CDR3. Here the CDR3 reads CSARPRTSGSSYNEQFF. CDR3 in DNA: TGCAGTGCTAGACCAAGGACTAGCGGGAGCTCCTACAATGAGCAGTTCTTC.

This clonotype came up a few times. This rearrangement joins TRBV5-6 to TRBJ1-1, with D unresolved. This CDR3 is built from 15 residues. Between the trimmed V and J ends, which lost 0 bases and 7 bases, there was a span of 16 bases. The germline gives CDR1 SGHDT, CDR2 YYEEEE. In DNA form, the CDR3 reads TGTGCCAGCAGCTTGGCCGGCAGGCCAAACTATGAAGCTTTCTTT. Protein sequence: CASSLAGRPNYEAFF.

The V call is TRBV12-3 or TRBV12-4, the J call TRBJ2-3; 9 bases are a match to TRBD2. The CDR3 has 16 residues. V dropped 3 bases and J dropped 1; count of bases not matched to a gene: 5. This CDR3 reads CASSFYAGGGTDTQYF. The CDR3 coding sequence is TGTGCCAGCAGTTTCTACGCGGGAGGGGGCACAGATACGCAGTATTTT.